What follows describes a single T cell receptor beta chain. This clone turned up a few times. No cognate antigen has been identified for it. Qualities for individual bases were not recorded, and no much larger clone is one base off. Participants in the prospective study were enrolled through a virtual design, were aged roughly 18 to 100 years, and lived in about two dozen United States geographic areas. In the prospective study, cohorts were assigned on the basis of participant-reported clinical history obtained from a screening survey and a study questionnaire. For ImmuneRACE Cohort 3, a participant was defined as recovered based on two consecutive negative NP/OP PCR tests, clearance by a healthcare professional, or resolution of symptoms. In the prospective study, whole blood, serum and a nasopharyngeal or oropharyngeal swab were collected from each participant by mobile phlebotomists. Over an approximately 2-month period, participants in the prospective study had the option of providing additional blood draws and questionnaires. Blood samples from the prospective study were shipped frozen or at room temperature prior to DNA extraction.

The germline V gene (reference sequence) gives CDR1 as GTSNPN and CDR2 as SVGIG. V has 2 bases trimmed and J has 8 bases trimmed; junction bases matching no gene number 4. Its CDR3 holds 13 amino acids, cysteine through phenylalanine. Just CDR3 DNA is preserved here, 39 bases in frame from base 1. The sample belongs to a study of blood T cell repertoires in COVID-19 (dated by TCRdb to about 2020). For the study in its entirety: Samples from collaborators originated in the United States, Italy and Spain and spanned both the acute and convalescent phases of COVID-19. The prospective study material was composed of cDNA or gDNA derived from T cells, B-cell-depleted T cells, or PBMCs. The dataset comprised deeply sampled blood TCRbeta repertoires from subjects exposed to, actively infected with, or recovered from COVID-19. The repertoires were released in a freely available public database meant as a resource for research on the immune response to SARS-CoV-2. The samples were drawn from the first 160 participants of the ongoing ImmuneRACE study and from 950 to 1,500 subjects provided by 6 global collaborators. Sample metadata almost always included a de-identified subject ID, COVID-19 status, age in years and sex. Where HLA class I and class II types were available, the types were taken from metadata supplied by the sample provider, not from assay-based typing.

Paper-wide results and their limitations: The quantity of clinical and demographic metadata differed by source and by participant and was supplied without curation.

The immunoSEQ Assay, a bias-controlled multiplex PCR, was used to amplify TCRbeta CDR3 regions from genomic DNA. Turning to the authors' computational methods: Within the assay, amplification of reference gene primers was used to estimate how many nucleated cells each sample contained. To quantify the absolute abundance of each unique TCRbeta CDR3 rearrangement, sequence reads were collapsed and filtered. For each sample, productive Simpson clonality was calculated by taking the square root of Simpson's diversity index across productive rearrangements. The clones in this table, taken by TCRdb from immuneACCESS, are in-frame only. Not every clone is retained; where verified, under half of the shortfall comes from an unresolved V gene, and the cause of the rest is unknown. V and J calls and clone size are given by that table; D and trimming were obtained from the DNA. In this sample the table shows 490,000 or so clones, approximately 90% of which occur a single time. Together, the top ten hold 8% to 9.5% of the sample.

The sample consisted of PBMCs or T cells enriched from blood (not recorded which). This TCR was sampled from a woman aged 55 to 70 who had recovered from COVID-19. The chain uses TRBV30 and TRBJ1-5, with TRBD1 matching 9 junction bases. This receptor has the CDR3 CAWSPQGAEPQHF. The nucleotides are TGTGCCTGGAGTCCACAGGGGGCTGAGCCCCAGCATTTT.